This TCR beta chain was documented in a study of beta chain features in type 1 diabetes. Trimming shortened V by 1 base and J by 1 base, and 7 bases separated the two germline ends. The CDR3 length is 14 residues. CDR1 and CDR2 from the germline V gene are LGHNT and FRNRAP. The isolated RNA, all of it, was reverse transcribed, so expressed TCRB transcripts were what got sequenced. Measured with immunoSEQ multiplex PCR; TCRdb has only the in-frame clones, and not every one. The data contain approximately 140,000 clones, about 9.1% of them singletons. The V gene is TRBV12-5, the J gene TRBJ2-5; D is ambiguous. Sequencing was done on a sample of central memory CD4+ T cells from blood. The receptor's source is a woman in her forties in good health. Written as DNA, the CDR3 is TGTGCTAGTGGTTTGGGTACAGTCCAAGAGACCCAGTACTTC. It is translated as CASGLGTVQETQYF.